The present T cell receptor beta chain was sequenced within a study of blood T cell repertoires in COVID-19. Study context: The United States, Italy and Spain were the sources of the acute and convalescent COVID-19 samples. T cells, B-cell-depleted T cells, or PBMCs provided the cDNA or gDNA that served as material.

Original processing notes: Amplification of reference gene primers was used by the study to estimate nucleated cell counts. The table came from immunoSEQ multiplex PCR; TCRdb's copy has only in-frame clones and leaves some out. V, J and clone size reflect that table, while D and trimming were determined from the DNA. Of around 190,000 clones in the sample, around 90% are singletons; the top ten hold around 4.8%. V was pared by 3 bases and J by 1 base, with 8 bases of the junction left unmatched. The CDR3 is 17 residues long. Germline CDR1 is LNHNV and CDR2 is YYDKDF (reference sequence). The sequencing sample was made of peripheral blood. The rearrangement uses TRBV15 and TRBJ2-1; TRBD2 aligns across 8 bases. The sequence came from a human donor in a cohort sampled during active COVID-19. CDR3 bases: TGTGCCACCAGCAGCCCCCGGGGGGGGCGATCCTACAATGAGCAGTTCTTC. Its translation is CATSSPRGGRSYNEQFF.